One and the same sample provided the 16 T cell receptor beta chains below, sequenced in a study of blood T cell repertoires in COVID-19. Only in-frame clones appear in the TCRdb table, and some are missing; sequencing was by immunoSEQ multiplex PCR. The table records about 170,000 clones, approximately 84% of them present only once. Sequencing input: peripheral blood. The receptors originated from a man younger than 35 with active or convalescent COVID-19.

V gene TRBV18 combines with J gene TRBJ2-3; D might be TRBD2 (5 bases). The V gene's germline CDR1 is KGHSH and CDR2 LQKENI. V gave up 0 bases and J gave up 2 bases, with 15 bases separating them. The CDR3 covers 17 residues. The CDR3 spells CASSPPSRGPTTDTQYF. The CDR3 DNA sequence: TGTGCCAGCTCACCACCAAGTCGCGGGCCCACCACAGATACGCAGTATTTT.

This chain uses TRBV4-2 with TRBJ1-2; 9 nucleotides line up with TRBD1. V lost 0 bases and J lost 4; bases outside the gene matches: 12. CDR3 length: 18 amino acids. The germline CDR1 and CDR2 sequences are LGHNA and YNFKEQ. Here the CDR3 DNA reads TGTGCCAGCAGCCAAGACACGGGACAGGGTGGCGTTTTCTATGGCTACACCTTC. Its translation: CASSQDTGQGGVFYGYTF.

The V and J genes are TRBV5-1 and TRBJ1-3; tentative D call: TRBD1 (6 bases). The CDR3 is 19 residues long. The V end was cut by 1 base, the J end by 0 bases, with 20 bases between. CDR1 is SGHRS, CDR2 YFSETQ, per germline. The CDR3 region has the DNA TGCGCCAGCAGCTTGCAACTTTTTTCGGACAGTAGCTCTGGAAACACCATATATTTT. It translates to CASSLQLFSDSSSGNTIYF. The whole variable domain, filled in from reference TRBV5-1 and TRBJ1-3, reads KAGVTQTPRYLIKTRGQQVTLSCSPISGHRSVSWYQQTPGQGLQFLFEYFSETQRNKGNFPGRFSGRQFSNSRSEMNVSTLELGDSALYLCASSLQLFSDSSSGNTIYFGEGSWLTVV.

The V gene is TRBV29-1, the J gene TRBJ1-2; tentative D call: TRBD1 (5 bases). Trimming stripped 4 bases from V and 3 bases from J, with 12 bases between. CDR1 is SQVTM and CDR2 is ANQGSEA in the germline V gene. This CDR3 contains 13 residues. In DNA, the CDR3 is TGCAGCGTTGGAAGCAGGGCGGACTATGGCTACACCTTC. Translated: CSVGSRADYGYTF.

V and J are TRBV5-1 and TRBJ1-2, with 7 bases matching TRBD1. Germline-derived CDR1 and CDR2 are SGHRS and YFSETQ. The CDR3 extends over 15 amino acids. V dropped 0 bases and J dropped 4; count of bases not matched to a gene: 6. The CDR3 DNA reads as TGCGCCAGCAGCTTGGGGGTTGACAGGGCCTATGGCTACACCTTC. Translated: CASSLGVDRAYGYTF.

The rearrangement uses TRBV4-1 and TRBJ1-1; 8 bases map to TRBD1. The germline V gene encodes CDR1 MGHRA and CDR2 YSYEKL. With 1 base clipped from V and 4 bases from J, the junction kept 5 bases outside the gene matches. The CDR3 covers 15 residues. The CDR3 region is CASSQAQQGGTEAFF. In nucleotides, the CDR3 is TGCGCCAGCAGCCAAGCCCAACAGGGGGGCACTGAAGCTTTCTTT.

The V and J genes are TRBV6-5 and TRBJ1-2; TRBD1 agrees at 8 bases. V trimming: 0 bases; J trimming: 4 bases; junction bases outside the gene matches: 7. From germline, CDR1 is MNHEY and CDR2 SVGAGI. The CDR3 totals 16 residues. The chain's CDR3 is CASSYSIRGRIYGYTF. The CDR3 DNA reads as TGTGCCAGCAGTTACTCGATCAGGGGGCGCATCTATGGCTACACCTTC.

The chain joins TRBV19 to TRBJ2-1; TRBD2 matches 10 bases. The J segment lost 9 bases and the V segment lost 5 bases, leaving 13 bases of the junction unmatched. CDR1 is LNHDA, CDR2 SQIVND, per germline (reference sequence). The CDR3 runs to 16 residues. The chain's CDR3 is CASSSQSGRAGGEQFF. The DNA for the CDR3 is TGTGCCAGTAGTTCGCAGAGCGGGAGGGCCGGTGGTGAGCAGTTCTTC.

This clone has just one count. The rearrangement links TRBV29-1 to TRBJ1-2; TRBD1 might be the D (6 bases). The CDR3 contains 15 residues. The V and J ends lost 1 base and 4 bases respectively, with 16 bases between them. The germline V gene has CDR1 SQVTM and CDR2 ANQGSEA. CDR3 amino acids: CSVEAQGPRAYGYTF. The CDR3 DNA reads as TGCAGCGTTGAAGCACAGGGTCCCCGAGCCTATGGCTACACCTTC.

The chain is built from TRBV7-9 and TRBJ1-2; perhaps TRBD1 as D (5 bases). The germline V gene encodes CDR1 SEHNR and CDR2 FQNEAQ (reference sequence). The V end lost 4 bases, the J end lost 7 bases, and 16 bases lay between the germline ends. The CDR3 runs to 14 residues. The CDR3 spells CASSSSNGGFGYTF. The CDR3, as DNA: TGTGCCAGCAGCTCCAGCAATGGGGGGTTTGGCTACACCTTC.

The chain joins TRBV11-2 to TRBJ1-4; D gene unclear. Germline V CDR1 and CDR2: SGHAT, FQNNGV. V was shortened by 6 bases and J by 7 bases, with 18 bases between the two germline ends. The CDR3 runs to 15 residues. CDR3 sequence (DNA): TGTGCCAGCAGTAGGGAGGGAGGGCTTCGTGAAAAACTGTTTTTT. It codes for CASSREGGLREKLFF.

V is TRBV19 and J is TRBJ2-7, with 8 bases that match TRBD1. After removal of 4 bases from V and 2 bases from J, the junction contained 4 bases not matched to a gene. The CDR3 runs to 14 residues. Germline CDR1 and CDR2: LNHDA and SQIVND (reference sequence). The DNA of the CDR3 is TGTGCCAGTAGTACCCAGACAGGGGCCTACGAGCAGTACTTC. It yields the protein CASSTQTGAYEQYF.

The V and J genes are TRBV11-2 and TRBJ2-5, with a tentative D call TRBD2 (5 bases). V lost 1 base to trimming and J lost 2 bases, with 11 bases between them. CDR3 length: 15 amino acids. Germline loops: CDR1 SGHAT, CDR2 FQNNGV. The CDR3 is CASSLGGLAQETQYF. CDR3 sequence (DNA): TGTGCCAGCAGCTTAGGAGGTCTAGCTCAAGAGACCCAGTACTTC.

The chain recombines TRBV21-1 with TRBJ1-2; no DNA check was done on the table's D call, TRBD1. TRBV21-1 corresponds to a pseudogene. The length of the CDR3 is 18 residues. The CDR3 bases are TGTGCCAGCAGCCGGGACAGGGGAGATTATCCCCGATTCTATGGCTACACCTTC. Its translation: CASSRDRGDYPRFYGYTF.

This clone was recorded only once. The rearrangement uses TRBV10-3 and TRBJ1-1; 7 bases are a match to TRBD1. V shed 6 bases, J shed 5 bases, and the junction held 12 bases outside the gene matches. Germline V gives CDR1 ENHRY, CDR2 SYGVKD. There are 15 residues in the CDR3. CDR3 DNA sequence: TGTGCCATCAGCAGGGACAGCCCAAGGGAAACTGAAGCTTTCTTT. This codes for CAISRDSPRETEAFF.

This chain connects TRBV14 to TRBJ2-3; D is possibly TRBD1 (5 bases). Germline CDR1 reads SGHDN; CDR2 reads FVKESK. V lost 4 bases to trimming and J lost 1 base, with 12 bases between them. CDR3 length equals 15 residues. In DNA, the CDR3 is TGTGCCAGCAGCCTGGGGCTTACCCGCACAGATACGCAGTATTTT. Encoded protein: CASSLGLTRTDTQYF.